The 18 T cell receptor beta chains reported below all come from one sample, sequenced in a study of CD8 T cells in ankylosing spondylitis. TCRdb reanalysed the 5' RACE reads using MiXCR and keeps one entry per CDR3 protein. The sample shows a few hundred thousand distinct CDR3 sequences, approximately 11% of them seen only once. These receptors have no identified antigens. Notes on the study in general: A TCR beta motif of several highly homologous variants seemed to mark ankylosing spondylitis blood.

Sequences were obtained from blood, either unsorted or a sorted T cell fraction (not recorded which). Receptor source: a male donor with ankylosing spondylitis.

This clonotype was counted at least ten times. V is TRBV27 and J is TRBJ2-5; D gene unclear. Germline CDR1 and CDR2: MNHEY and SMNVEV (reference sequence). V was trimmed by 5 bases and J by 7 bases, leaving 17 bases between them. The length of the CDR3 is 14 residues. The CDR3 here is CASSLRLHLGTQYF. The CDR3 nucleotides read TGTGCCAGCAGTCTACGACTCCACCTTGGGACCCAGTACTTC.

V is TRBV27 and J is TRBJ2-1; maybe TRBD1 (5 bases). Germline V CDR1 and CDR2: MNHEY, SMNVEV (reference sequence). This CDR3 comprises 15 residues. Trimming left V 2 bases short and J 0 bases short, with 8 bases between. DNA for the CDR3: TGTGCCAGCAGTTTAATCGACAGCTCCTACAATGAGCAGTTCTTC. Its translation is CASSLIDSSYNEQFF.

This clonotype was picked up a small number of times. The CDR3 loop reads CASSYYAPKADTQYF. The CDR3 DNA is TGTGCCAGCAGTTACTACGCTCCAAAGGCAGATACGCAGTATTTT. This chain joins TRBV6-5 and TRBJ2-3, with D uncertain. This CDR3 contains 15 residues. V lost 1 base and J lost 4, with 12 bases in between. Germline V gene sequence: CDR1 MNHEY, CDR2 SVGAGI.

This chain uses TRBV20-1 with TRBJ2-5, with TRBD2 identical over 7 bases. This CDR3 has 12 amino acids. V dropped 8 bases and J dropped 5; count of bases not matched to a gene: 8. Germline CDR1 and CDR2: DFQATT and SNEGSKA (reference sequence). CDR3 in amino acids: CSWAGEQETQYF. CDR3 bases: TGCAGTTGGGCGGGAGAGCAGGAGACCCAGTACTTC.

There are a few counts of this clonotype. For the CDR3, the DNA is TGCGCCAGCAGCCGGAGCCAGAGGGCGGCCACAGATACGCAGTATTTT. Encoded protein: CASSRSQRAATDTQYF. The chain employs TRBV5-1 and TRBJ2-3; a weak D match, TRBD2 (5 bases). Trimming took off 4 bases at V and 2 bases at J, with 17 bases between the two ends. The V gene's germline CDR1 is SGHRS and CDR2 YFSETQ. The CDR3 is 16 amino acids.

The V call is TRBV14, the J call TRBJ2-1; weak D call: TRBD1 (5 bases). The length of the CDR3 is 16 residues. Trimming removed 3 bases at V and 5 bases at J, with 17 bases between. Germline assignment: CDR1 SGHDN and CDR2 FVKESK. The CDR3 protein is CASSQPWGLGNNEQFF. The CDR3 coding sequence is TGTGCCAGCAGCCAGCCTTGGGGCTTGGGGAACAATGAGCAGTTCTTC. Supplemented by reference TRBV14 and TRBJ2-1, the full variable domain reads EAGVTQFPSHSVIEKGQTVTLRCDPISGHDNLYWYRRVMGKEIKFLLHFVKESKQDESGMPNNRFLAERTGGTYSTLKVQPAELEDSGVYFCASSQPWGLGNNEQFFGPGTRLTVL.

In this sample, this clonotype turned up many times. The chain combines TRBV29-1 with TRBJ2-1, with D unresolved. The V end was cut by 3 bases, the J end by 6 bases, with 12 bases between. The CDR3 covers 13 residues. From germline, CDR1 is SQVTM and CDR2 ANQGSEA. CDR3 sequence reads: CSVDRRNGNEQFF. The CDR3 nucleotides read TGCAGCGTTGACAGGCGAAACGGCAATGAGCAGTTCTTC.

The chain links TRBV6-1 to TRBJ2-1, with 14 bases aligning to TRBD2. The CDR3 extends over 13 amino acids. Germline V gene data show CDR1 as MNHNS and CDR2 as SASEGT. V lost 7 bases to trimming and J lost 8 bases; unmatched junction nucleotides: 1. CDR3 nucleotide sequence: TGTGCCAGCACGGGACTAGCGGGAGATGAGCAGTTCTTC. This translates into CASTGLAGDEQFF.

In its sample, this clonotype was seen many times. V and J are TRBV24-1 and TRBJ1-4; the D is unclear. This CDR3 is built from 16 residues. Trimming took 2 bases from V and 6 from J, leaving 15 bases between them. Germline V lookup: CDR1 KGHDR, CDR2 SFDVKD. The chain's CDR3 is CATSDWPTDGHEKLFF. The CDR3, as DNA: TGTGCCACCAGTGATTGGCCCACGGATGGTCATGAAAAACTGTTTTTT.

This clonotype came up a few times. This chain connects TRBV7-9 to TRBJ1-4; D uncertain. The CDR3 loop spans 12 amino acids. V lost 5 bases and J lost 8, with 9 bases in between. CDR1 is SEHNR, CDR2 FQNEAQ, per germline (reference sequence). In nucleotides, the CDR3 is TGTGCCAGCAGCCCCCTGGAAGAAAAACTGTTTTTT. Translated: CASSPLEEKLFF. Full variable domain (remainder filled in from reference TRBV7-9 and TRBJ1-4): DTGVSQNPRHKITKRGQNVTFRCDPISEHNRLYWYRQTLGQGPEFLTYFQNEAQLEKSRLLSDRFSAERPKGSFSTLEIQRTEQGDSAMYLCASSPLEEKLFFGSGTQLSVL.

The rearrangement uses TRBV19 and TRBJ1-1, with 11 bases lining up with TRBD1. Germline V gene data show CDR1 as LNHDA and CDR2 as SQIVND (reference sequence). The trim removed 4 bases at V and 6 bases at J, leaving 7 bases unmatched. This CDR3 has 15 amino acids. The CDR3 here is CASSSGTGGDAEAFF. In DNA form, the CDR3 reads TGTGCCAGTAGTAGTGGGACAGGGGGAGACGCTGAAGCTTTCTTT. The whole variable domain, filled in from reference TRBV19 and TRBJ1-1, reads DGGITQSPKYLFRKEGQNVTLSCEQNLNHDAMYWYRQDPGQGLRLIYYSQIVNDFQKGDIAEGYSVSREKKESFPLTVTSAQKNPTAFYLCASSSGTGGDAEAFFGQGTRLTVV.

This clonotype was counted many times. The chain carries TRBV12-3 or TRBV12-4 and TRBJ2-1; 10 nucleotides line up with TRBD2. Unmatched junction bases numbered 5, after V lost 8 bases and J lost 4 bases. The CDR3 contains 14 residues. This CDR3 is CASAEAGGYNEQFF. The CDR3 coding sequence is TGTGCCAGCGCGGAAGCGGGAGGGTACAATGAGCAGTTCTTC.

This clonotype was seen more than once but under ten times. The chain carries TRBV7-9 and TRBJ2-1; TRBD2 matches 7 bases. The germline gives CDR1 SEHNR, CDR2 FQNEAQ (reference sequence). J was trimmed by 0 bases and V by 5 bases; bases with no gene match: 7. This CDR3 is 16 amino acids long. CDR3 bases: TGTGCCAGCAGCGGAGTGCGCGGGAGCTCCTACAATGAGCAGTTCTTC. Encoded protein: CASSGVRGSSYNEQFF.

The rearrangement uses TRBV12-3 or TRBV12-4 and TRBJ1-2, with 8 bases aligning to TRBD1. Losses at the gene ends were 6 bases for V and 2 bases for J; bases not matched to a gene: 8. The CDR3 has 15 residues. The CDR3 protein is CASSRTGGGNYGYTF. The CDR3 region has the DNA TGTGCCAGCAGCCGCACAGGGGGAGGAAACTATGGCTACACCTTC.

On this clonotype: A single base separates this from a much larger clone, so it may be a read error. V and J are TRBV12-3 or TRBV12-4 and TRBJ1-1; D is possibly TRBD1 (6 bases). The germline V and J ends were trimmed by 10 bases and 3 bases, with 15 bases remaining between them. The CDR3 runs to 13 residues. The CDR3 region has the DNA TGTGCCAACAGCTCAGCAGGGGACACTGAAGCTTTCTTT. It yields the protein CANSSAGDTEAFF.

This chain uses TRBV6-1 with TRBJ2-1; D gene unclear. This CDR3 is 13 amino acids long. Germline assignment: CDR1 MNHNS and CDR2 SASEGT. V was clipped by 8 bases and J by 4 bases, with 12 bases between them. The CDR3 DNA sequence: TGTGCCAGCTTCGTAGGCCCTTACAATGAGCAGTTCTTC. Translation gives CASFVGPYNEQFF.

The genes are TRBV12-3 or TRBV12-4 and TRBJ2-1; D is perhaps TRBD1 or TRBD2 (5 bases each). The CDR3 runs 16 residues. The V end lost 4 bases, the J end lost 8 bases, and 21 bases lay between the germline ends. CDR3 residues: CASSSSPGRTGDEQFF. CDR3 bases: TGTGCCAGCAGTTCCTCTCCGGGACGAACCGGGGATGAGCAGTTCTTC.

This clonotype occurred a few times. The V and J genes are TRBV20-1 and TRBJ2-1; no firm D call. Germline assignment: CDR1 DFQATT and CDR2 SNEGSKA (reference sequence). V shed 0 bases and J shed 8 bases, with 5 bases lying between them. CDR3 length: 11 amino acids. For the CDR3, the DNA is TGCAGTGCTAGAGATATGGATGAGCAGTTCTTC. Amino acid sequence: CSARDMDEQFF.